This T cell receptor beta chain emerged from a study of CD8+ T cells in alopecia areata. Study details: Oral tofacitinib, 5 to 10 mg twice daily, was given in an open-label trial.

cDNA reverse transcribed from extracted RNA served as the sequencing template. Produced via immunoSEQ multiplex PCR; TCRdb's table is partial and in-frame only. The data show about 150,000 clones, around 87% seen once. Germline CDR1 SQVTM, CDR2 ANQGSEA. V shed 3 bases and J 1 base; nucleotides not matched to a gene: 12. CDR3 length equals 16 residues. Note on this clone: The target antigen is unknown.

Overall study results and limits: Across lesional scalp, and particularly alopecia totalis/universalis, clonality surpassed that of normal scalp. Although TCR sharing was seen in mice, sharing across patients was less clear, possibly for HLA-related reasons.

This TCR was recovered from a human donor with alopecia areata. The V call is TRBV29-1, the J call TRBJ2-7; 7 nucleotides align to TRBD2. The source was CD8+ T cells sorted from blood, collected at week 0. Written as DNA, the CDR3 is TGCAGCGTTGAGGAGCGGGGCCAGGCTGAATCCTACGAGCAGTACTTC. Residues: CSVEERGQAESYEQYF.